One sample yielded the 32 T cell receptor beta chains listed below, sequenced in a study of persistence of HIV-infected CD4 T cells. These receptors are not linked to any known antigen. Sequencing used immunoSEQ version 4 in survey mode. Clones were read by immunoSEQ multiplex PCR, and TCRdb kept only the in-frame ones, dropping some. The data show 20,000 to 25,000 clones, with over 65% seen just once and around 1.9% held by the top ten. An overlapping HIV-1 Gag peptide pool stimulated these cells at about 0.9 ug/peptide/mL. Responding CD4+ T cells were sorted by upregulation of both CD40 ligand and CD69. The sequences come from CD4+ T cells sorted from PBMCs after approximately 19-hour stimulation, collected from a patient who received antiretroviral therapy. The receptors shown here come from an adult man with HIV who was CMV-seropositive.

This clone was seen more than once but under ten times. This chain joins TRBV7-2 and TRBJ2-2; 7 bases fit TRBD2. The CDR3 has 19 amino acids. J was trimmed by 2 bases and V by 3 bases; bases with no gene match: 15. The germline V gene encodes CDR1 SGHTA and CDR2 FQGNSA. The CDR3, as DNA: TGTGCCAGCAGCTTTATAGGGCCATCGGGACTACCCAACACCGGGGAGCTGTTTTTT. This gives the protein CASSFIGPSGLPNTGELFF.

This chain uses TRBV28 with TRBJ2-2; no clear D gene. V lost 3 bases to trimming and J lost 7 bases, with 6 bases between them. CDR3 length equals 12 residues. Germline loops: CDR1 MDHEN, CDR2 SYDVKM. The CDR3 bases are TGTGCCAGCAGTTTGTTTGGCGGGGAGCTGTTTTTT. This translates into CASSLFGGELFF.

The chain combines TRBV7-2 with TRBJ1-3; D is undetermined. The CDR3 is 17 residues long. In germline, CDR1 is SGHTA, CDR2 FQGNSA. Trimming cost V 4 bases and J 2 bases, with 18 bases left between them. This chain's CDR3 is CASSSQPGVGAGNTIYF. DNA for the CDR3: TGTGCCAGCAGCTCCCAACCTGGGGTAGGAGCTGGAAACACCATATATTTT. Full variable domain (outside the CDR3, taken from reference TRBV7-2 and TRBJ1-3): GAGVSQSPSNKVTEKGKDVELRCDPISGHTALYWYRQSLGQGLEFLIYFQGNSAPDKSGLPSDRFSAERTGGSVSTLTIQRTQQEDSAVYLCASSSQPGVGAGNTIYFGEGSWLTVV.

The rearrangement joins TRBV5-1 to TRBJ1-1, with D tentatively TRBD1 (5 bases). Per the germline V gene, CDR1 is SGHRS and CDR2 is YFSETQ. CDR3 length: 15 residues. Trimming cost V 2 bases and J 1 base, with 12 bases left between them. CDR3 nucleotides: TGCGCCAGCAGCTTTACCGACAGACCGAACACTGAAGCTTTCTTT. Translated: CASSFTDRPNTEAFF. The variable domain in full, with the rest retrieved from reference TRBV5-1 and TRBJ1-1, is KAGVTQTPRYLIKTRGQQVTLSCSPISGHRSVSWYQQTPGQGLQFLFEYFSETQRNKGNFPGRFSGRQFSNSRSEMNVSTLELGDSALYLCASSFTDRPNTEAFFGQGTRLTVV.

The gene calls are TRBV13 and TRBJ2-6, with D tentatively TRBD1 or TRBD2 (5 bases each). The CDR3 is made up of 14 amino acids. Germline V lookup: CDR1 PRHDT, CDR2 FYEKMQ (reference sequence). The V end was cut by 4 bases, the J end by 4 bases, with 8 bases between. CDR3 DNA sequence: TGTGCCAGCAGCTCTGGGACGGGGGCCAACGTCCTGACTTTC. Encoded protein: CASSSGTGANVLTF.

As to this clone: This CDR3 is also generated by other DNA sequences in the sample. The chain carries TRBV12-3 or TRBV12-4 and TRBJ2-1, with 9 bases lining up with TRBD1. The CDR3 has 13 amino acids. The ends lost 6 bases at V and 7 bases at J; junction bases unmatched: 4. The CDR3 region has the DNA TGTGCCAGCAGCCGGGACAGGGCGAATGAGCAGTTCTTC. Amino acids: CASSRDRANEQFF.

The V gene is TRBV11-2, the J gene TRBJ2-7; D unclear. Trimming took off 1 base at V and 6 bases at J, with 10 bases between the two ends. The CDR3 loop spans 13 amino acids. The germline V gene encodes CDR1 SGHAT and CDR2 FQNNGV. The CDR3 bases are TGTGCCAGCAGCTTAGTGTCGGTGGGCGAGCAGTACTTC. It codes for CASSLVSVGEQYF.

The V gene is TRBV12-5, the J gene TRBJ1-5; maybe TRBD1 (5 bases). The CDR3 is 15 amino acids. V was cut by 2 bases and J by 2 bases, with 10 bases left in between. The germline CDR1 and CDR2 sequences are LGHNT and FRNRAP. The DNA for the CDR3 is TGTGCTAGTGGTTTGACGGACAAGGGCAATCAGCCCCAGCATTTT. Translated: CASGLTDKGNQPQHF.

The sample holds a few counts of this clone. This rearrangement joins TRBV6-1 to TRBJ2-1; tentatively, D is TRBD1 or TRBD2 (6 bases each). There are 20 residues in the CDR3. Germline V gene sequence: CDR1 MNHNS, CDR2 SASEGT. V was pared by 3 bases and J by 10 bases, with 34 bases between. Here the CDR3 DNA reads TGTGCCAGCAGTGATGGGTACCCACAAATGCAGGGGAGGAAGATAGGGGAGCAGTTCTTC. Amino acid sequence: CASSDGYPQMQGRKIGEQFF.

By share, this clone ranks as medium-sized (0.01 to 0.1%). The chain couples TRBV4-2 to TRBJ1-6; the D is unclear. This CDR3 has 13 residues. Germline-derived CDR1 and CDR2 are LGHNA and YNFKEQ. The V gene lost 5 bases and the J gene lost 9 bases, with 11 bases spanning the gap. The CDR3 coding sequence is TGTGCCAGCAGCGCCAGGTTGGGTTCACCCCTCCACTTT. Translated, it gives CASSARLGSPLHF.

V gene TRBV18 combines with J gene TRBJ1-2; 9 bases are a match to TRBD1. The germline V gene has CDR1 KGHSH and CDR2 LQKENI. CDR3 length: 18 residues. Unmatched junction bases numbered 15, after V lost 3 bases and J lost 4 bases. The CDR3 loop reads CASSPGDAGTGPGYGYTF. The CDR3 DNA is TGTGCCAGCTCACCGGGTGATGCCGGGACAGGGCCGGGCTATGGCTACACCTTC.

This chain uses TRBV5-1 with TRBJ1-3; D perhaps matches TRBD1 (5 bases). Per germline, CDR1 SGHRS and CDR2 YFSETQ. The CDR3 totals 17 residues. The V and J ends lost 5 bases and 0 bases respectively, with 18 bases between them. In DNA form, the CDR3 reads TGCGCCAGCAGACCGGGACTAGAAGTTTACTCTGGAAACACCATATATTTT. It specifies CASRPGLEVYSGNTIYF. The full variable domain, in which reference TRBV5-1 and TRBJ1-3 provide the parts outside the CDR3, is KAGVTQTPRYLIKTRGQQVTLSCSPISGHRSVSWYQQTPGQGLQFLFEYFSETQRNKGNFPGRFSGRQFSNSRSEMNVSTLELGDSALYLCASRPGLEVYSGNTIYFGEGSWLTVV.

The chain couples TRBV18 to TRBJ2-1; the match to TRBD1 covers 8 bases. CDR3 length: 15 residues. V trimming: 3 bases; J trimming: 7 bases; junction bases outside the gene matches: 8. CDR1 is KGHSH and CDR2 is LQKENI in the germline V gene. The CDR3, as DNA: TGTGCCAGCTCACCCGGACAGGGTATTTGGAATGAGCAGTTCTTC. Translating gives CASSPGQGIWNEQFF.

The chain recombines TRBV4-2 with TRBJ1-2; D is uncertain. Germline lookup yields CDR1 LGHNA and CDR2 YNFKEQ. V was pared by 5 bases and J by 1 base, with 14 bases between. The CDR3 has 15 amino acids. CDR3 residues: CASSSNDRVNYGYTF. CDR3 bases: TGTGCCAGCAGCTCAAACGATCGGGTTAACTATGGCTACACCTTC.

This chain links TRBV7-9 with TRBJ2-7, with D possibly being TRBD1 (6 bases). This CDR3 has 14 amino acids. The germline V gene encodes CDR1 SEHNR and CDR2 FQNEAQ (reference sequence). Trimming took 5 bases from V and 2 from J, leaving 13 bases between them. The CDR3 here is CASSVQQGPYEQYF. The CDR3 DNA sequence: TGTGCCAGCAGCGTCCAACAGGGACCCTACGAGCAGTACTTC.

The chain couples TRBV6-1 to TRBJ2-2; a weak D match, TRBD2 (6 bases). Germline V gene data show CDR1 as MNHNS and CDR2 as SASEGT. The CDR3 covers 16 residues. Trimming took off 3 bases at V and 4 bases at J, with 15 bases between the two ends. The CDR3 protein is CASSDRGGRSTGELFF. As DNA, the CDR3 is TGTGCCAGCAGTGATCGGGGAGGTAGAAGCACCGGGGAGCTGTTTTTT.

The chain couples TRBV5-4 to TRBJ2-5, with 9 bases fitting TRBD1. The V segment lost 2 bases and the J segment 6 bases; nucleotides outside the gene matches: 5. The CDR3 runs to 14 residues. Germline V gene data show CDR1 as SGHNT and CDR2 as YYREEE (reference sequence). CDR3 loop: CASSLGTGPKTQYF. The CDR3 bases are TGTGCCAGCAGCTTAGGGACAGGGCCGAAGACCCAGTACTTC.

This chain links TRBV28 with TRBJ2-2; 9 bases are shared with TRBD1. J gave up 5 bases and V 5 bases, and 9 bases lay outside the gene matches. Per germline, CDR1 MDHEN and CDR2 SYDVKM. CDR3 length equals 16 residues. CDR3 residues: CASSQFGTGRTGELFF. CDR3 DNA sequence: TGTGCCAGCAGTCAATTTGGGACAGGGCGGACCGGGGAGCTGTTTTTT.

This chain connects TRBV28 to TRBJ2-3; TRBD1 might be the D (5 bases). CDR1 is MDHEN, CDR2 SYDVKM, per germline. The length of the CDR3 is 20 residues. V was clipped by 7 bases and J by 1 base, with 30 bases between them. CDR3 residues: CASTPRTGGHLRDRTDTQYF. In nucleotides, the CDR3 is TGTGCCAGCACCCCTCGCACGGGCGGACACCTTCGTGACCGCACAGATACGCAGTATTTT.

The CDR3 is CATAGRSRVGTDTQYF. The CDR3 DNA sequence: TGTGCCACCGCGGGTCGGAGCAGGGTTGGCACAGATACGCAGTATTTT. V usage is TRBV25-1 and J usage is TRBJ2-3; D tentatively reads TRBD1 or TRBD2 (5 bases each). This CDR3 contains 16 residues. Trimming removed 10 bases at V and 1 base at J, with 21 bases between. Germline V gene data show CDR1 as MGHDK and CDR2 as SYGVNS. Combining the CDR3 with reference TRBV25-1 and TRBJ2-3 gives the whole variable domain EADIYQTPRYLVIGTGKKITLECSQTMGHDKMYWYQQDPGMELHLIHYSYGVNSTEKGDLSSESTVSRIRTEHFPLTLESARPSHTSQYLCATAGRSRVGTDTQYFGPGTRLTVL.

The chain is built from TRBV7-2 and TRBJ1-2; 8 positions match TRBD1. Trimming removed 10 bases from V and 2 bases from J; junction bases left unmatched: 12. Germline lookup yields CDR1 SGHTA and CDR2 FQGNSA. The CDR3 sequence is 15 residues long. Here the CDR3 DNA reads TGTGCCACCCAGGACCGGGACAGGATGAACTATGGCTACACCTTC. This sequence encodes CATQDRDRMNYGYTF.

The chain joins TRBV7-8 to TRBJ2-3; D may be TRBD1 (8 bases). This CDR3 region has 17 residues. The V gene lost 5 bases and the J gene lost 1 base, with 19 bases spanning the gap. Germline V gene lookup returns CDR1 SGHVS and CDR2 FQNEAQ. This chain's CDR3 is CASSARQGTIGTDTQYF. CDR3 in DNA: TGTGCCAGCAGCGCCCGACAGGGGACTATTGGCACAGATACGCAGTATTTT.

The count of this clone is one. The V gene is TRBV28, the J gene TRBJ2-7; 10 bases are shared with TRBD2. Germline CDR1 reads MDHEN; CDR2 reads SYDVKM. J gave up 4 bases and V 4 bases, and 7 bases lay outside the gene matches. The CDR3 length is 15 residues. As DNA, the CDR3 is TGTGCCAGCAGTTCGCCGGGACTAGCGATATACGAGCAGTACTTC. Translated: CASSSPGLAIYEQYF.

This rearrangement joins TRBV29-1 to TRBJ1-5; D might be TRBD1 (5 bases). This CDR3 region has 13 residues. Trimming left V 4 bases short and J 4 bases short, with 11 bases between. CDR1 is SQVTM, CDR2 ANQGSEA, per germline. The CDR3: CSVGGTSNQPQHF. CDR3 DNA: TGCAGCGTTGGGGGCACAAGTAATCAGCCCCAGCATTTT.

A note on this clone: Other DNA variants within this sample encode the same CDR3. The CDR3 DNA reads TGTGCCAGCAGCCTCACCTGGGAGCAGTACTTC. This gives the protein CASSLTWEQYF. The chain couples TRBV12-3 or TRBV12-4 to TRBJ2-7; D not resolved. This CDR3 contains 11 residues. Trimming shortened V by 6 bases and J by 7 bases, and 10 bases separated the two germline ends.

This rearrangement joins TRBV7-2 to TRBJ1-1; D remains unclear. Germline V gene lookup returns CDR1 SGHTA and CDR2 FQGNSA. This CDR3 is built from 14 residues. The V end was cut by 5 bases, the J end by 4 bases, with 14 bases between. CDR3 in amino acids: CASSLRRMGTEAFF. CDR3 DNA sequence: TGTGCCAGCAGCCTACGACGGATGGGCACTGAAGCTTTCTTT.

This chain links TRBV6-4 with TRBJ2-7; D may be TRBD1 (6 bases). V lost 6 bases and J lost 5, with 17 bases in between. The CDR3 contains 14 residues. The germline CDR1 and CDR2 sequences are MRHNA and SNTAGT. The CDR3 loop reads CASRPHRESHEQYF. In DNA, the CDR3 is TGTGCCAGCAGACCCCACAGGGAGAGCCACGAGCAGTACTTC.

By proportion, this clone is medium-sized. The same CDR3 arises from other DNA sequences in this sample as well. The rearrangement joins TRBV7-9 to TRBJ2-2, with a possible D match to TRBD1 (7 bases). V was cut by 3 bases and J by 5 bases, with 10 bases left in between. This CDR3 has 14 amino acids. Germline loops: CDR1 SEHNR, CDR2 FQNEAQ (reference sequence). CDR3 loop: CASSLAGGTGELFF. CDR3 DNA sequence: TGTGCCAGCAGCTTGGCAGGGGGGACCGGGGAGCTGTTTTTT. The whole variable domain, filled in from reference TRBV7-9 and TRBJ2-2, reads DTGVSQNPRHKITKRGQNVTFRCDPISEHNRLYWYRQTLGQGPEFLTYFQNEAQLEKSRLLSDRFSAERPKGSFSTLEIQRTEQGDSAMYLCASSLAGGTGELFFGEGSRLTVL.

The chain recombines TRBV28 with TRBJ1-6, with TRBD1 matching over 12 bases. J was trimmed by 9 bases and V by 8 bases; bases with no gene match: 8. The V gene's germline CDR1 is MDHEN and CDR2 SYDVKM. The CDR3 has 15 residues. CDR3 loop: CASFPRDRGLSPLHF. CDR3 in DNA: TGTGCCAGCTTCCCAAGGGACAGGGGGCTTTCACCCCTCCACTTT.

The V gene is TRBV9, the J gene TRBJ2-1; tentative D call: TRBD1 (5 bases). The CDR3 spans 16 residues. CDR1 and CDR2 from the germline V gene are SGDLS and YYNGEE. The ends were cut back, 0 bases at V and 5 bases at J, with 15 bases in the middle. The chain's CDR3 is CASSVGGRARNNEQFF. The DNA for the CDR3 is TGTGCCAGCAGCGTAGGGGGCAGGGCCCGGAACAATGAGCAGTTCTTC.

This clone appeared a single time. The chain links TRBV19 to TRBJ2-1; perhaps D is TRBD1 or TRBD2 (6 bases each). The CDR3 is made up of 16 amino acids. V was clipped by 3 bases and J by 7 bases, with 19 bases between them. CDR1 LNHDA and CDR2 SQIVND come from the germline V gene (reference sequence). CDR3 sequence (DNA): TGTGCCAGTAGTATCCAATCCGGGGGCTTCCTTAATGAGCAGTTCTTC. This gives the protein CASSIQSGGFLNEQFF.

The rearrangement links TRBV5-1 to TRBJ1-4, with a possible D match to TRBD1 (5 bases). CDR1 SGHRS and CDR2 YFSETQ come from the germline V gene. The V and J ends lost 4 bases and 8 bases respectively, with 18 bases between them. The CDR3 runs to 15 residues. CDR3 sequence: CASSSSGTEGEKLFF. CDR3 DNA: TGCGCCAGCAGCAGCTCCGGGACGGAGGGGGAAAAACTGTTTTTT.